This TCR beta chain was found in a study of shared clonotypes between healthy human individuals (dated by TCRdb to 2018 to 2020). The study in broad terms: A couple of women and a few men aged 18 to 49 years were included in the cohort. Blood TCR repertoires of roughly 5 healthy adults were deeply sequenced to estimate repertoire size and the extent of clonotype sharing between individuals. Each donor's leukapheresis produced roughly between roughly 0.9 and 8.9 billion PBMCs. To increase sequencing depth and limit assay-specific biases, TCR repertoire library preparation and sequencing were carried out by different laboratories using diverse techniques. General conclusions and limits of the study: The genetic and exposure-history diversity represented was limited by the small number of donors. Pairwise subsampling led to the expectation that sequencing depth would affect the degree of clonotype sharing among donors. Sampling was restricted to blood, and TCR repertoires in tissues likely differ from the TCR repertoires found in blood.

Healthy HIV-negative adults with no recently reported acute infections or vaccinations were included as donors. Every donor was a Caucasian adult residing in Nashville, Tennessee, USA. For unsorted samples, 85 million to 100 million PBMCs were counted, and genomic DNA was extracted using the QIAamp DNA Blood Mini kit. Blood was collected by leukapheresis, and PBMCs were isolated by Ficoll-Histopaque density gradient centrifugation and then cryopreserved in liquid nitrogen vapor phase. Concerning this clone: Its antigen remains undetermined. No base quality information exists; no much larger clone differs at one position.

Using the deep immunoSEQ assay, multiplex PCR amplified TCR CDR3 regions from genomic DNA. Genomic DNA extracted from each cell subset was distributed evenly over all wells of several immunoSEQ 96-well plates, and each plate served as one replicate. Each replicate PCR for unsorted PBMC received 300 to 350 ng genomic DNA, equal to 30,000 or so T cell genomes. Ten immunoSEQ deep assay plates were used to sequence the unsorted PBMC genomic DNA. Purified libraries were measured with a Qubit 3.0 fluorometer, size-checked on a Bioanalyzer 2100, and measured again with the KAPA Library Quantification kit. Every immunoSEQ 96-well plate was sequenced on a separate single-read 150-cycle Illumina NextSeq 550 flow cell. The study's own analysis went as follows. The immunoSEQ output contained only junctional sequences without quality scores, so filtering could not match that applied to full-length reads. Sequences were annotated with PyIR, a Python wrapper for IgBLAST v1.9, and V/J genes and CDR3 were assigned using IMGT germline references. Reads with weak V/J assignments (E-value above 1e-6), missing CDR3, stop codons, out-of-frame junctions, or ambiguous translated residues were removed. V3J clonotypes were defined as sequences sharing an identical inferred V gene, J gene, and CDR3 amino acid sequence. Percentage overlap between repertoires was calculated by dividing the number of shared unique clonotypes by the size of the smaller repertoire. Three approaches were used to assess repertoire richness: RTK rarefaction, the Chao1 estimator, and Recon v2.1 estimates of unobserved clonotypes. TCRdb took over this immuneACCESS table, retaining in-frame rearrangements with V and J assigned. Such tables are incomplete; in checked studies, under half of the missing clones stem from an unresolved V gene, and the remainder is unexplained. V and J calls and clone size come straight from that table; D and trimming were deduced from the DNA. This sample comprises about 480,000 clones, 75% to 80% of them detected only once. Of the sample, roughly an eighth falls within the top ten clones.

Sequenced: PBMCs. This TCR came from a woman between 40 and 55 years old in good health. Some clones in this sample may be carry-over from other donors' samples.

The nucleotides read TGTGCCAGCTCTAAGGGGGTGAGTTGGGTGAACACTGAAGCTTTCTTT. Its protein product is CASSKGVSWVNTEAFF. Rearrangement joined TRBV18 to TRBJ1-1, with a tentative D gene TRBD1 over 6 matching bases. Sequences KGHSH (CDR1) and LQKENI (CDR2) are obtained from the germline V gene. The CDR3 covers 16 residues, taking in both the cysteine and the phenylalanine. Only the CDR3 portion is preserved as DNA: 48 bases, with reading frame beginning at the first base. Trimming takes 6 bases from V and 0 bases from J, and the germline ends sit 17 bases apart.